The text below deals with one TCR beta chain. This CDR3 spans 13 amino acids. Germline-derived CDR1 and CDR2 are MNHEY and SVGAGI. With V trimmed by 5 bases and J by 10 bases, 7 bases remained unmatched. This specimen comes from a study of shared clonotypes between healthy human individuals. Repertoires were generated with immunoSEQ multiplex PCR, while TCRdb's copy carries only in-frame clones and drops some. The table has some 500,000 clones, roughly three quarters seen once. This sequence originates from a woman between 40 and 50 years old in good health. Some clones in this sample may be carry-over from other donors' samples. The sequenced material came from PBMCs. The rearrangement uses TRBV6-5 and TRBJ2-7; 11 positions agree with TRBD1. DNA for the CDR3: TGTGCCAGCAGTACTGGACAGGGGGCTTTCCAGTACTTC. Protein sequence: CASSTGQGAFQYF.